Below, 18 T cell receptor beta chains from the same sample are listed, as sequenced in a study of blood T cell repertoires in COVID-19. The assay was immunoSEQ multiplex PCR, and TCRdb's table has in-frame clones only and misses some. The sample has about 170,000 clones, approximately 81% seen once. Source material: peripheral blood. The receptors shown here come from a woman aged 70-85 years with COVID-19, enrolled during active disease.

This chain uses TRBV5-1 with TRBJ1-1, with a tentative D call TRBD1 (6 bases). The V and J ends lost 2 bases and 3 bases respectively, with 8 bases between them. Germline CDR1 reads SGHRS; CDR2 reads YFSETQ. This CDR3 has 13 amino acids. The CDR3 reads CASSLNRDTEAFF. The CDR3 DNA reads TGCGCCAGCAGCTTAAACAGGGACACTGAAGCTTTCTTT.

V is TRBV2 and J is TRBJ2-1, with 8 nucleotides matching TRBD2. Unmatched junction bases numbered 6, after V lost 3 bases and J lost 8 bases. The CDR3 runs 14 residues. Germline V gene data show CDR1 as SNHLY and CDR2 as FYNNEI. DNA of the CDR3: TGTGCCAGCAGTGATTCCGCGGGAGGCTATGAGCAGTTCTTC. This gives the protein CASSDSAGGYEQFF.

This rearrangement joins TRBV5-6 to TRBJ1-1; weak D call: TRBD1 (6 bases). CDR1 and CDR2 (germline): SGHDT, YYEEEE. Trimming removed 3 bases at V and 7 bases at J, with 13 bases between. The length of the CDR3 is 13 residues. The CDR3 is CASSSGAGGEAFF. In DNA, the CDR3 is TGTGCCAGCAGCTCAGGGGCCGGAGGTGAAGCTTTCTTT.

J is TRBJ1-5 and V is TRBV6-5, with D possibly TRBD1 on 5 matching bases. The CDR3 loop spans 13 amino acids. Germline V lookup: CDR1 MNHEY, CDR2 SVGAGI. V gave up 7 bases and J gave up 7 bases, with 14 bases separating them. The CDR3 reads CASTHRGEQPQHF. The CDR3 coding sequence is TGTGCCAGCACCCATCGGGGGGAGCAGCCCCAGCATTTT.

The count of this clone is one. This chain links TRBV6-4 with TRBJ1-1; the D is unclear. V lost 4 bases and J lost 7, with 10 bases in between. CDR1 MRHNA and CDR2 SNTAGT come from the germline V gene. There are 12 residues in the CDR3. CDR3 sequence reads: CASSVSGGEAFF. CDR3 in DNA: TGTGCCAGCAGTGTAAGCGGTGGTGAAGCTTTCTTT.

The genes are TRBV28 and TRBJ2-7, with D unclear. The CDR3 is 14 amino acids. Germline loops: CDR1 MDHEN, CDR2 SYDVKM. Trimming pared 1 base from V and 3 bases from J, leaving 10 bases between. The CDR3 is CASSLSSRSYEQYV. In nucleotides, the CDR3 is TGTGCCAGCAGTTTATCATCCCGGAGCTACGAGCAGTACGTC.

The chain combines TRBV28 with TRBJ1-2; 8 bases align to TRBD1. Looked up from germline, CDR1 is MDHEN and CDR2 is SYDVKM. CDR3 length: 15 amino acids. V trimming: 4 bases; J trimming: 4 bases; junction bases outside the gene matches: 8. CDR3 sequence: CASSSFGQGGYGYTF. The CDR3 DNA sequence: TGTGCCAGCAGTTCCTTCGGACAGGGTGGCTATGGCTACACCTTC.

The chain couples TRBV6-5 to TRBJ2-1; D gene unclear. The CDR3 is made up of 15 amino acids. V gave up 3 bases and J gave up 7 bases, with 16 bases separating them. Germline-derived CDR1 and CDR2 are MNHEY and SVGAGI. CDR3 residues: CASSYVPVEDNEQFF. In DNA, the CDR3 is TGTGCCAGCAGTTATGTCCCCGTTGAGGATAATGAGCAGTTCTTC.

This rearrangement joins TRBV30 to TRBJ1-2; 8 bases fit TRBD1. V lost 3 bases and J lost 5; bases outside the gene matches: 8. This CDR3 has 14 residues. Per germline, CDR1 GTSNPN and CDR2 SVGIG (reference sequence). This CDR3 reads CAWSRQGKRYGYTF. CDR3 in DNA: TGTGCCTGGAGCCGACAGGGGAAGAGGTATGGCTACACCTTC.

This chain connects TRBV6-5 to TRBJ2-1; 11 bases are a match to TRBD2. The length of the CDR3 is 15 residues. Germline V gene lookup returns CDR1 MNHEY and CDR2 SVGAGI. V lost 6 bases, J lost 7 bases, and 8 bases stayed unmatched. The CDR3 reads CASRVAGGRTNEQFF. The CDR3 DNA follows: TGTGCCAGCAGAGTAGCGGGAGGGCGAACAAATGAGCAGTTCTTC.

J is TRBJ1-3 and V is TRBV7-9, with D possibly being TRBD1 (5 bases). From germline, CDR1 is SEHNR and CDR2 FQNEAQ (reference sequence). V was shortened by 3 bases and J by 3 bases, with 15 bases between the two germline ends. The CDR3 runs to 16 residues. The CDR3 DNA is TGTGCCAGCAGCTTGGGAGGGGACCTCAGTGGAAACACCATATATTTT. The encoded protein is CASSLGGDLSGNTIYF. Full variable domain (remainder filled in from reference TRBV7-9 and TRBJ1-3): DTGVSQNPRHKITKRGQNVTFRCDPISEHNRLYWYRQTLGQGPEFLTYFQNEAQLEKSRLLSDRFSAERPKGSFSTLEIQRTEQGDSAMYLCASSLGGDLSGNTIYFGEGSWLTVV.

This chain's CDR3 is CASSSDTLTNEKLFF. CDR3 nucleotide sequence: TGTGCCAGCAGCTCGGACACATTAACTAATGAAAAACTGTTTTTT. This chain uses TRBV11-2 with TRBJ1-4; perhaps TRBD1 as D (5 bases). The V end lost 4 bases, the J end lost 1 base, and 10 bases lay between the germline ends. This CDR3 has 15 residues. The V gene's germline CDR1 is SGHAT and CDR2 FQNNGV.

The chain recombines TRBV2 with TRBJ2-7; a possible D gene is TRBD2 (6 bases). CDR3 size: 13 residues. Trimming took off 6 bases at V and 4 bases at J, with 13 bases between the two ends. Germline V gene data show CDR1 as SNHLY and CDR2 as FYNNEI. CDR3 loop: CASRVAVSYEQYV. CDR3 coding DNA: TGTGCCAGCAGGGTAGCGGTCTCTTACGAGCAGTACGTC.

This chain connects TRBV28 to TRBJ1-5, with D possibly matching TRBD1 (6 bases). V was trimmed by 6 bases and J by 6 bases, leaving 18 bases between them. CDR3 length equals 15 residues. Per the germline V gene, CDR1 is MDHEN and CDR2 is SYDVKM. The CDR3 region has the DNA TGTGCCAGCAGACCCGAACAGGGTTCAGGTCAGCCCCAGCATTTT. Protein sequence: CASRPEQGSGQPQHF.

V usage is TRBV15 and J usage is TRBJ1-5; TRBD1 is a possible D gene (6 bases). Germline V gives CDR1 LNHNV, CDR2 YYDKDF (reference sequence). V gave up 3 bases and J gave up 9 bases, with 12 bases separating them. CDR3 length equals 13 residues. CDR3 sequence reads: CATSSSGERPQHF. The CDR3 DNA reads TGTGCCACCAGCAGCTCAGGGGAGAGGCCCCAGCATTTT.

The chain employs TRBV11-2 and TRBJ1-6, with 8 bases aligning to TRBD1. The CDR3 has 14 amino acids. J lost 7 bases, V lost 1 base, and 0 bases had no gene match. Germline CDR1 reads SGHAT; CDR2 reads FQNNGV. This CDR3 reads CASSLGTGNSPLHF. The CDR3 nucleotides read TGTGCCAGCAGCTTAGGGACAGGGAATTCACCCCTCCACTTT.

This clone was picked up a small number of times. The rearrangement uses TRBV7-9 and TRBJ2-2, with D maybe TRBD1 (5 bases). V was pared by 3 bases and J by 8 bases, with 7 bases between. Germline V gives CDR1 SEHNR, CDR2 FQNEAQ (reference sequence). This CDR3 region has 12 residues. The CDR3 spells CASSFQGGELFF. In nucleotides, the CDR3 is TGTGCCAGCAGCTTCCAGGGAGGGGAGCTGTTTTTT.

This chain links TRBV13 with TRBJ2-1; TRBD2 matches 13 bases. The germline gives CDR1 PRHDT, CDR2 FYEKMQ (reference sequence). Unmatched junction bases numbered 9, after V lost 5 bases and J lost 5 bases. This CDR3 has 17 amino acids. The CDR3 sequence: CASSTTWTSGSDNEQFF. DNA of the CDR3: TGTGCCAGCAGCACCACGTGGACTAGCGGGAGCGACAATGAGCAGTTCTTC.